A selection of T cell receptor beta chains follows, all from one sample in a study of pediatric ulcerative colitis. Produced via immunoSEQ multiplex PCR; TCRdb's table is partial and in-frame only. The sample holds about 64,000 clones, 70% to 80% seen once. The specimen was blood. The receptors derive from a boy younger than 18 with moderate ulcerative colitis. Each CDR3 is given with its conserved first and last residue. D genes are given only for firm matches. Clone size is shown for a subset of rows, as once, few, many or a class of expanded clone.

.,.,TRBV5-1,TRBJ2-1,CASSLRAATTYNEQFF,TGCGCCAGCAGCTTGCGGGCAGCCACTACTTACAATGAGCAGTTCTTC
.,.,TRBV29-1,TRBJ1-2,CSVGTANYGYTF,TGCAGCGTTGGGACAGCTAACTATGGCTACACCTTC
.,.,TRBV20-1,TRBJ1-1,CSARDSPWGFF,TGCAGTGCTAGAGATTCCCCCTGGGGTTTCTTT
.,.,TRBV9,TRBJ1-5,CASSVDGFTDQPQHF,TGTGCCAGCAGCGTAGATGGGTTCACCGATCAGCCCCAGCATTTT
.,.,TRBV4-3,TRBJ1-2,CASSQDLGRSTYGYTF,TGCGCCAGCAGCCAAGATTTGGGTCGATCTACTTATGGCTACACCTTC
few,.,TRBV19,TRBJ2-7,CASSIETWNEQYF,TGTGCCAGTAGTATCGAGACTTGGAACGAGCAGTACTTC
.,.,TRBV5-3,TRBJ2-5,CARYDSETQYF,TGTGCCAGATACGACTCGGAGACCCAGTACTTC
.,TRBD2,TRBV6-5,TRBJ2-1,CASSYASGGASAEQFF,TGTGCCAGCAGTTACGCTAGCGGGGGGGCCTCTGCTGAGCAGTTCTTC
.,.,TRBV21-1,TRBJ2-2,CASSKERGGTAKLNTGELFF,TGTGCCAGCAGCAAAGAAAGAGGTGGGACAGCGAAACTGAACACCGGGGAGCTGTTTTTT
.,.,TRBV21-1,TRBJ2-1,CASSTQLEPEQFF,TGTGCCAGCAGCACCCAACTAGAACCTGAGCAGTTCTTC
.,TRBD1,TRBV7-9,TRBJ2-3,CASSLGTGGMTDTQYF,TGTGCCAGCAGCCTAGGGACAGGGGGCATGACAGATACGCAGTATTTT
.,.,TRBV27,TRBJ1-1,CASSLSQGKEAFF,TGTGCCAGCAGTTTATCTCAGGGAAAGGAAGCTTTCTTT
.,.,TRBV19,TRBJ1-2,CASSIKGSYGYTF,TGTGCCAGTAGTATAAAGGGCTCCTATGGCTACACCTTC
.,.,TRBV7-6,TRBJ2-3,CASSFRDRSTDTQYF,TGTGCCAGCAGCTTCCGGGACCGTAGCACAGATACGCAGTATTTT
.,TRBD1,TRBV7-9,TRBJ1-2,CASSLEDRGPYGYTF,TGTGCCAGCAGCTTAGAAGACAGGGGGCCTTATGGCTACACCTTC
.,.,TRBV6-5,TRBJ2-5,CASSYSMKETQYF,TGTGCCAGCAGTTACTCGATGAAAGAGACCCAGTACTTC
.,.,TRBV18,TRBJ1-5,CASSPQNNQPQHF,TGTGCCAGCTCACCGCAGAACAATCAGCCCCAGCATTTT
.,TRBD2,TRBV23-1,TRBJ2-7,CASSQSPPPGLAGGPSYEQYF,TGCGCCAGCAGTCAATCACCGCCACCGGGACTAGCGGGAGGGCCTTCCTACGAGCAGTACTTC
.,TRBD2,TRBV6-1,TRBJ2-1,CASSDLAGGPNEQFF,TGTGCCAGCAGTGACCTAGCGGGAGGGCCGAATGAGCAGTTCTTC
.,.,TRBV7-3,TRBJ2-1,CASSLLPVAYNEQFF,TGTGCCAGCAGCTTACTTCCCGTGGCCTACAATGAGCAGTTCTTC
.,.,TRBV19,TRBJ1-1,CASSIDQRDAFF,TGTGCCAGTAGTATAGATCAGCGGGACGCTTTCTTT
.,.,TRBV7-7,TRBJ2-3,CASSSRAGRGDTQYF,TGTGCCAGCAGCTCACGGGCCGGACGCGGAGATACGCAGTATTTT
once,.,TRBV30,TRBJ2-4,CAWNVPGAVGIQYF,TGTGCCTGGAATGTACCAGGGGCAGTGGGCATTCAGTACTTC
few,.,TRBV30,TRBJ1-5,CAWSGGGADNQPQHF,TGTGCCTGGAGTGGGGGCGGGGCCGACAATCAGCCCCAGCATTTT
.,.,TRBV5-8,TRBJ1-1,CASSRESVGRAFF,TGTGCCAGCAGCCGGGAATCAGTCGGGCGAGCTTTCTTT